The 19 T cell receptor beta chains below all came from one sample that was sequenced in a study of blood T cells in healthy people across ages. A J-beta primer mix and a sample-barcoded 5' primer were used in a second PCR of roughly 7 to 12 cycles. MiXCR, applied by TCRdb to the 5' RACE reads, yields one record per CDR3 protein. Here the sample spans 600,000 or so distinct CDR3 sequences, around 21% being singletons. Material: blood. Source of these receptors: a man aged 65 to 79 in good health.

This clonotype was observed a few times. The genes are TRBV7-6 and TRBJ2-5; no clear D gene. The germline V gene encodes CDR1 SGHVS and CDR2 FNYEAQ. V lost 0 bases to trimming and J lost 0 bases, with 11 bases between them. The CDR3 has 16 residues. DNA of the CDR3: TGTGCCAGCAGCTTAGCCATTGGAGAGGACCAAGAGACCCAGTACTTC. Residues: CASSLAIGEDQETQYF.

This chain links TRBV7-9 with TRBJ2-5; TRBD2 matches at 9 bases. Trimming at V came to 3 bases and at J to 5 bases, leaving 7 bases not matched to a gene. In germline, CDR1 is SEHNR, CDR2 FQNEAQ (reference sequence). This CDR3 is built from 15 residues. CDR3 loop: CASSFIAGVGETQYF. CDR3 DNA: TGTGCCAGCAGCTTCATAGCGGGAGTTGGTGAGACCCAGTACTTC.

The V call is TRBV6-2 or TRBV6-3, the J call TRBJ1-1; D gene unclear. This CDR3 comprises 14 residues. V was trimmed by 4 bases and J by 1 base, leaving 10 bases between them. The germline V gene encodes CDR1 MNHEY and CDR2 SVGEGT. DNA for the CDR3: TGTGCCAGCAGTTCTTACAGAGAGAACACTGAAGCTTTCTTT. Its translation is CASSSYRENTEAFF.

In the case of this clonotype: Because the CDR3's place on the DNA is in doubt, the DNA is left out and the CDR3 is given as listed by TCRdb. The genes are TRBV27 and TRBJ2-5. CDR1 is MNHEY, CDR2 SMNVEV, per germline (reference sequence). From its first to its last residue, the CDR3 has 13 amino acids. The chain's CDR3 is CASSFVPAYEQYF.

This clonotype was counted between two and nine times. J is TRBJ2-2 and V is TRBV7-2; D remains ambiguous. Germline V lookup: CDR1 SGHTA, CDR2 FQGNSA. Trimming removed 7 bases at V and 3 bases at J, with 12 bases between. CDR3 length equals 14 residues. CDR3 nucleotides: TGTGCCAGCACCCCTTTGCGGTACACCGGGGAGCTGTTTTTT. The encoded protein is CASTPLRYTGELFF.

This clonotype has a handful of counts. The V and J genes are TRBV10-3 and TRBJ2-3; no clear D gene. Per the germline V gene, CDR1 is ENHRY and CDR2 is SYGVKD. Trimming removed 3 bases at V and 5 bases at J, with 15 bases between. The CDR3 runs to 15 residues. Written as DNA, the CDR3 is TGTGCCATCAGTGATCGGGCTGCCTTTGGAGATACGCAGTATTTT. This translates into CAISDRAAFGDTQYF.

This clonotype has only a few counts. V and J are TRBV4-1 and TRBJ2-1, with 7 positions matching TRBD2. The germline V gene encodes CDR1 MGHRA and CDR2 YSYEKL. The V and J ends lost 4 bases and 2 bases, in that order; junction bases with no gene match: 8. There are 16 residues in the CDR3. Here the CDR3 reads CASSRGLVPTYNEQFF. The CDR3 DNA reads as TGCGCCAGCAGCCGTGGACTAGTCCCAACCTACAATGAGCAGTTCTTC.

This clonotype has more than one count but fewer than ten. The rearrangement links TRBV4-2 to TRBJ1-1, with TRBD1 as a possible D gene (6 bases). Germline V gene data show CDR1 as LGHNA and CDR2 as YNFKEQ. V was shortened by 5 bases and J by 0 bases, with 10 bases between the two germline ends. The CDR3 extends over 14 amino acids. The CDR3 loop reads CASSENRVNTEAFF. The DNA of the CDR3 is TGTGCCAGCAGCGAAAACAGGGTGAACACTGAAGCTTTCTTT.

In DNA form, the CDR3 reads TGTGCCAGCTCCCCGGCGACTAGCTCCTACAATGAGCAGTTCTTC. It codes for CASSPATSSYNEQFF. The chain carries TRBV12-3 or TRBV12-4 and TRBJ2-1; tentative D call: TRBD2 (6 bases). Trimming cost V 8 bases and J 0 bases, with 14 bases left between them. This CDR3 is built from 15 residues.

The rearrangement links TRBV4-1 to TRBJ1-4, with 9 bases identical to TRBD1. V was pared by 3 bases and J by 2 bases, with 4 bases of the junction left unmatched. There are 16 residues in the CDR3. Per germline, CDR1 MGHRA and CDR2 YSYEKL. The chain's CDR3 is CASSHGQGRTNEKLFF. In DNA, the CDR3 is TGCGCCAGCAGCCACGGACAGGGGCGCACTAATGAAAAACTGTTTTTT.

This clonotype was seen at least ten times. This rearrangement joins TRBV20-1 to TRBJ1-2; D may be TRBD1 (5 bases). Trimming removed 1 base from V and 5 bases from J, with 11 bases in between. The germline gives CDR1 DFQATT, CDR2 SNEGSKA (reference sequence). The CDR3 consists of 13 residues. The CDR3 loop reads CSARAGTEYGYTF. The CDR3 DNA follows: TGCAGTGCTAGAGCAGGGACCGAATATGGCTACACCTTC.

This clonotype was found many times. V usage is TRBV20-1 and J usage is TRBJ2-4; 14 nucleotides agree with TRBD2. The CDR3 runs 16 residues. Germline V gene sequence: CDR1 DFQATT, CDR2 SNEGSKA (reference sequence). The V segment lost 4 bases and the J segment 5 bases; nucleotides outside the gene matches: 7. The chain's CDR3 is CSAIRLAGGPENIQYF. For the CDR3, the DNA is TGCAGTGCTATCCGACTAGCGGGAGGGCCAGAAAACATTCAGTACTTC.

A remark on this clonotype: A read error may account for a junction end that differs from germline. J is TRBJ2-5 and V is TRBV5-1; 9 bases agree with TRBD1. CDR1 and CDR2 from the germline V gene are SGHRS and YFSETQ. CDR3 size: 15 residues. The CDR3: CASSLGTGGYNEQSF. DNA of the CDR3: TGCGCCAGCAGCTTGGGCACAGGGGGCTACAATGAGCAGTCCTTC.

This clonotype has a handful of counts. J is TRBJ2-1 and V is TRBV7-9, with D perhaps assigned TRBD1 or TRBD2 (7 bases each). The CDR3 is made up of 18 amino acids. V gave up 5 bases and J gave up 0 bases, with 20 bases separating them. Germline V gene sequence: CDR1 SEHNR, CDR2 FQNEAQ (reference sequence). This CDR3 reads CASSPRGLAASSYNEQFF. DNA for the CDR3: TGTGCCAGCAGCCCTAGGGGGCTAGCGGCAAGCTCCTACAATGAGCAGTTCTTC. Supplemented by reference TRBV7-9 and TRBJ2-1, the full variable domain reads DTGVSQNPRHKITKRGQNVTFRCDPISEHNRLYWYRQTLGQGPEFLTYFQNEAQLEKSRLLSDRFSAERPKGSFSTLEIQRTEQGDSAMYLCASSPRGLAASSYNEQFFGPGTRLTVL.

The V gene is TRBV6-5, the J gene TRBJ1-1; no firm D call. Germline V gene data show CDR1 as MNHEY and CDR2 as SVGAGI. Between the trimmed V and J ends, which lost 0 bases and 4 bases, there was a span of 9 bases. The CDR3 runs to 14 residues. The CDR3 DNA reads TGTGCCAGCAGTTACTCGATCCGGGCCACTGAAGCTTTCTTT. Its protein product is CASSYSIRATEAFF.

This chain joins TRBV4-3 and TRBJ2-5; no clear D gene. V was shortened by 0 bases and J by 5 bases, with 16 bases between the two germline ends. The V gene's germline CDR1 is LGHNA and CDR2 YSLEER. This CDR3 is built from 16 residues. The CDR3 nucleotides read TGCGCCAGCAGCCAAGATATCCGGGCTGGGGTTGAGACCCAGTACTTC. Translation: CASSQDIRAGVETQYF.

The chain uses TRBV20-1 and TRBJ2-5; 7 bases align to TRBD1. After removal of 0 bases from V and 1 base from J, the junction contained 8 bases not matched to a gene. This CDR3 is 16 amino acids long. In germline, CDR1 is DFQATT, CDR2 SNEGSKA (reference sequence). The CDR3 protein is CSARDIGSGGQETQYF. CDR3 DNA sequence: TGCAGTGCTAGAGATATCGGGTCAGGGGGCCAAGAGACCCAGTACTTC.

This clonotype was found a few times. The chain links TRBV12-3 or TRBV12-4 to TRBJ2-5; 11 nucleotides agree with TRBD1. V lost 2 bases and J lost 5; bases outside the gene matches: 7. This CDR3 spans 16 amino acids. The CDR3 loop is CASSLPGTGGRETQYF. In DNA form, the CDR3 reads TGTGCCAGCAGTTTACCAGGGACAGGGGGACGGGAGACCCAGTACTTC.

This clonotype was seen at least ten times. The V and J genes are TRBV29-1 and TRBJ2-4; no firm D call. V lost 8 bases and J 0 bases, leaving 20 bases between the germline ends. Germline CDR1 reads SQVTM; CDR2 reads ANQGSEA. The length of the CDR3 is 16 residues. CDR3: CSPERKSFVAKNIQYF. The CDR3 nucleotides are TGCAGCCCAGAAAGAAAGAGCTTTGTAGCCAAAAACATTCAGTACTTC.